These T cell receptor beta chains were read from a single sample in a study of a mutant IDH1 vaccine in newly diagnosed glioma. This table comes from immunoSEQ multiplex PCR, and its TCRdb copy is limited to in-frame clones, with some not included. Altogether fewer than 65,000 clones are present, about four fifths being singletons, with the ten largest covering 4.5% to 7.5%. These TCRs' antigens remain unknown. Here the sequenced sample was PBMCs, taken from a glioma patient whose treatment included an IDH1 peptide vaccine. These receptors all come from a man aged 45 to 65 with glioma. The CDR3 runs from the conserved cysteine through the conserved F or W. The D gene is left open where the match is weak. Only part of the rows carry a size: once, few, many, or a class if the clone is expanded.

d_call	clone_size	v_call	j_call	cdr3_aa	cdr3_nt
-	-	TRBV4-2	TRBJ1-1	CASSHTQRGRLDAFF	TGTGCCAGCAGCCATACACAGCGAGGGCGGTTGGACGCTTTCTTT
-	-	TRBV25-1	TRBJ1-1	CASSLWSSEAFF	TGTGCCAGCAGCTTATGGAGTTCTGAAGCTTTCTTT
-	once	TRBV11-3	TRBJ1-1	CASSAQQGTGTEAFF	TGTGCCAGCAGCGCCCAGCAGGGTACGGGGACTGAAGCTTTCTTT
TRBD1	-	TRBV7-2	TRBJ2-1	CASSPGTVIVNEQFF	TGTGCCAGCAGCCCCGGGACAGTGATTGTCAATGAGCAGTTCTTC
-	-	TRBV19	TRBJ2-3	CASSRTGPTTDTQYF	TGTGCCAGTAGTCGAACAGGACCGACCACAGATACGCAGTATTTT
TRBD1	once	TRBV7-2	TRBJ1-5	CASSSRGDQPQHF	TGTGCCAGCAGCAGCAGGGGGGATCAGCCCCAGCATTTT
TRBD2	-	TRBV5-1	TRBJ2-7	CASSSLTSGVTYEQYF	TGCGCCAGCAGCTCCTTGACTAGCGGGGTAACCTACGAGCAGTACTTC
-	-	TRBV14	TRBJ1-2	CASSQEGNENYGYTF	TGTGCCAGCAGCCAAGAGGGGAACGAAAACTATGGCTACACCTTC
-	-	TRBV6-5	TRBJ1-2	CASSYRGTYGYTF	TGTGCCAGCAGTTACCGCGGGACCTATGGCTACACCTTC
-	-	TRBV29-1	TRBJ2-3	CSVVWNSVTDTQYF	TGCAGCGTCGTGTGGAATAGTGTTACAGATACGCAGTATTTT
-	-	TRBV10-3	TRBJ1-5	CAISDDSDQPQHF	TGTGCCATCAGTGACGACAGCGATCAGCCCCAGCATTTT
-	-	TRBV2	TRBJ1-2	CASSRKGGGYTF	TGTGCCAGCAGCCGGAAGGGTGGAGGCTACACCTTC
-	-	TRBV6-5	TRBJ2-7	CASSYTGTLKEQYF	TGTGCCAGCAGTTACACAGGAACCTTGAAGGAGCAGTACTTC
-	-	TRBV30	TRBJ2-1	CAWSVPNYNEQFF	TGTGCCTGGAGTGTACCTAACTACAATGAGCAGTTCTTC
TRBD2	-	TRBV19	TRBJ2-6	CASSIGGAGANVLTF	TGTGCCAGTAGTATTGGGGGGGCTGGGGCCAACGTCCTGACTTTC
TRBD1	once	TRBV5-4	TRBJ2-7	CASSPRDSSYEQYF	TGTGCCAGCAGCCCTAGGGACAGCTCCTACGAGCAGTACTTC
-	once	TRBV5-1	TRBJ1-6	CASSLEINSPLHF	TGCGCCAGCAGCTTGGAAATCAATTCACCCCTCCACTTT
TRBD1	-	TRBV14	TRBJ1-2	CASSHRDRRWGGYTF	TGTGCCAGCAGCCACCGGGACAGACGCTGGGGTGGCTACACCTTC
-	-	TRBV19	TRBJ1-5	CASREGNQPQHF	TGTGCCAGCAGGGAAGGCAATCAGCCCCAGCATTTT
-	-	TRBV4-1	TRBJ2-7	CASSQEHEQYF	TGCGCCAGCAGCCAAGAACACGAGCAGTACTTC
-	-	TRBV4-1	TRBJ2-2	CASSQEVGELFF	TGCGCCAGCAGCCAAGAGGTCGGGGAGCTGTTTTTT
-	-	TRBV27	TRBJ2-7	CASRWDGSYEQYF	TGTGCCAGCCGCTGGGACGGCTCCTACGAGCAGTACTTC
-	-	TRBV19	TRBJ2-7	CASSIEDGPYEQYF	TGTGCCAGTAGTATAGAGGACGGTCCCTACGAGCAGTACTTC